Below, one TCR beta chain is given with its context. The target antigen is unknown. The CDR3 spans 16 residues. Trimming took 2 bases from V and 0 from J; bases not matched to a gene: 1. Using immunoSEQ multiplex PCR, the repertoire was profiled, and TCRdb retains in-frame clones only, with some absent. The sample lists a few thousand clones; nearly 50% were seen once. The data derive from a study of CXCR4 blockade with PD-1 therapy in pancreatic cancer. Study results and caveats: Only TCRbeta chains were sequenced here.

V usage is TRBV6-7 and J usage is TRBJ2-1; 10 nucleotides align to TRBD2. TRBV6-7 is an ORF; its function is uncertain. The receptor was isolated from a human donor with pancreatic ductal adenocarcinoma. Source material: tumor tissue. CDR3 sequence reads: CASSYASGSSYNEQFF. DNA for the CDR3: TGTGCCAGCAGTTACGCTAGCGGGAGCTCCTACAATGAGCAGTTCTTC.